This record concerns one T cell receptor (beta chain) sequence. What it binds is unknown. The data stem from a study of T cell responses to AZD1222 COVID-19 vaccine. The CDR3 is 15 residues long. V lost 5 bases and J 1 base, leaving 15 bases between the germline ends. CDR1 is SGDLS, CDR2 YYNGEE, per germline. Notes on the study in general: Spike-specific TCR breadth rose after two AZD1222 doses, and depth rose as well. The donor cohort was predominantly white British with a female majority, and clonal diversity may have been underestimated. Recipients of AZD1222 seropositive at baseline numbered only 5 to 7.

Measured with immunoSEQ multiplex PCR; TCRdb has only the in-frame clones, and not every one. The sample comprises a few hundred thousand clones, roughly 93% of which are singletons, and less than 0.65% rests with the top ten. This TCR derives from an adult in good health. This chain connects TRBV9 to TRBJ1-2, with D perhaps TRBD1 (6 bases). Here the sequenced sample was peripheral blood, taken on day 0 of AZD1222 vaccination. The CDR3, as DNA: TGTGCCAGCAGTGCAAGACAGGCTCATAACTATGGCTACACCTTC. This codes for CASSARQAHNYGYTF.